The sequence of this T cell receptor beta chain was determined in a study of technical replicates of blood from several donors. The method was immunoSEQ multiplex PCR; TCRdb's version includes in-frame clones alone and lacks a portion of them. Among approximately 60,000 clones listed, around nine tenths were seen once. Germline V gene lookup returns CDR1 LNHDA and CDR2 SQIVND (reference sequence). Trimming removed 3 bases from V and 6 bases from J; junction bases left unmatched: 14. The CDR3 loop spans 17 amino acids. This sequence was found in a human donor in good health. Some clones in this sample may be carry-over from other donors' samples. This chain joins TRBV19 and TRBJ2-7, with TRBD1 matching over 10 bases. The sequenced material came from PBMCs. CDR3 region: CASSIRDRGLRSGEQYF. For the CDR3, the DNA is TGTGCCAGTAGTATCCGGGACAGGGGCCTCCGATCCGGCGAGCAGTACTTC.